These 21 T cell receptor beta chains were all obtained from the same sample, sequenced in a study of vaccination effects on CD4 cells after COVID-19. Antigens for these TCRs are unknown. The table came from immunoSEQ multiplex PCR; TCRdb's copy has only in-frame clones and leaves some out. This sample carries 40,000 to 50,000 clones, 72% of them seen once, and the ten largest clones take roughly 9.7%. The culture ran for about eleven days before CD4+ T cells were isolated. Everyone in the study got two shots of either the BNT162b2 or mRNA-1273 vaccine. Sequenced here: CD4+ T cells from PBMCs cultured without peptide, sampled after COVID-19 vaccination. Receptor source: a human donor who received a COVID-19 vaccine.

In its sample, this clone was seen a few times. This rearrangement joins TRBV13 to TRBJ2-7, with a possible D match to TRBD2 (6 bases). This CDR3 has 14 amino acids. The V and J ends lost 5 bases and 0 bases respectively, with 11 bases between them. Germline CDR1 reads PRHDT; CDR2 reads FYEKMQ (reference sequence). As DNA, the CDR3 is TGTGCCAGCAGCCCGGGACTTGGCTCCTACGAGCAGTACTTC. This sequence encodes CASSPGLGSYEQYF.

The chain links TRBV6-5 to TRBJ2-3; no firm D call. The germline V gene has CDR1 MNHEY and CDR2 SVGAGI. Trimming cost V 6 bases and J 4 bases, with 17 bases left between them. This CDR3 has 15 amino acids. The CDR3 bases are TGTGCCAGCAGGGGAACAGCGATTCAGGCAGATACGCAGTATTTT. Its translation is CASRGTAIQADTQYF.

V and J are TRBV6-5 and TRBJ1-2; 8 bases are a match to TRBD1. Trimming removed 9 bases from V and 4 bases from J; junction bases left unmatched: 1. Germline values: CDR1 MNHEY, CDR2 SVGAGI. CDR3 size: 11 residues. CDR3 sequence (DNA): TGTGCCAGTACAGGGGGCTATGGCTACACCTTC. This sequence encodes CASTGGYGYTF.

V is TRBV30 and J is TRBJ1-3; D unresolved. The germline V gene has CDR1 GTSNPN and CDR2 SVGIG (reference sequence). Trimming left V 2 bases short and J 0 bases short, with 5 bases between. CDR3 length equals 13 residues. The DNA for the CDR3 is TGTGCCTGGAGTCGAAGCTCTGGAAACACCATATATTTT. This encodes CAWSRSSGNTIYF.

This rearrangement joins TRBV30 to TRBJ2-3; no reliable D call. The germline V gene has CDR1 GTSNPN and CDR2 SVGIG (reference sequence). This CDR3 has 12 amino acids. V was trimmed by 2 bases and J by 2 bases, leaving 5 bases between them. Here the CDR3 reads CAWSPFTDTQYF. In nucleotides, the CDR3 is TGTGCCTGGAGTCCTTTCACAGATACGCAGTATTTT. The full variable domain, rest sourced from reference TRBV30 and TRBJ2-3, is SQTIHQWPATLVQPVGSPLSLECTVEGTSNPNLYWYRQAAGRGLQLLFYSVGIGQISSEVPQNLSASRPQDRQFILSSKKLLLSDSGFYLCAWSPFTDTQYFGPGTRLTVL.

The chain has TRBV10-2 and TRBJ2-3; maybe TRBD1 (6 bases). The CDR3 is 13 amino acids. Trimming removed 3 bases at V and 3 bases at J, with 7 bases between. Per the germline V gene, CDR1 is WSHSY and CDR2 is SAAADI. As DNA, the CDR3 is TGCGCCAGCAGTGATAGGGGGACAGATACGCAGTATTTT. The encoded protein is CASSDRGTDTQYF.

This sequence joins TRBV18 and TRBJ1-1, with no clear D. The germline gives CDR1 KGHSH, CDR2 LQKENI. The CDR3 totals 16 residues. With 2 bases removed from V and 1 base from J, the gap between germline ends came to 14 bases. CDR3 in DNA: TGTGCCAGCTCACCATACATCCGGGGATCGAACACTGAAGCTTTCTTT. It specifies CASSPYIRGSNTEAFF. Filled out from reference TRBV18 and TRBJ1-1, the complete variable domain reads NAGVMQNPRHLVRRRGQEARLRCSPMKGHSHVYWYRQLPEEGLKFMVYLQKENIIDESGMPKERFSAEFPKEGPSILRIQQVVRGDSAAYFCASSPYIRGSNTEAFFGQGTRLTVV.

CDR3 residues: CASSVEPGSGYGYTF. CDR3 nucleotide sequence: TGTGCCAGCAGCGTAGAGCCAGGGAGTGGCTATGGCTACACCTTC. The chain joins TRBV9 to TRBJ1-2; maybe TRBD1 (5 bases). Germline CDR1 and CDR2: SGDLS and YYNGEE. V gave up 0 bases and J gave up 4 bases, with 13 bases separating them. The CDR3 has 15 amino acids.

This clone was picked up a small number of times. The chain carries TRBV3-1 (or the pseudogene TRBV3-2) and TRBJ2-7; possible D gene TRBD1, 6 bases. V lost 2 bases to trimming and J lost 6 bases, with 17 bases between them. The CDR3 extends over 15 amino acids. Per the germline V gene, CDR1 is LGHDT and CDR2 is YNNKEL (reference sequence). CDR3 nucleotides: TGTGCCAGCAGCCAAAGGGACACGGGCTCCGGCGAGCAGTACTTC. This sequence encodes CASSQRDTGSGEQYF.

The gene calls are TRBV4-1 and TRBJ1-2, with 9 bases identical to TRBD1. The CDR3 extends over 16 amino acids. CDR1 and CDR2 (germline): MGHRA, YSYEKL. Trimming at V came to 3 bases and at J to 2 bases, leaving 7 bases not matched to a gene. The CDR3 coding sequence is TGCGCCAGCAGCCACCAGAACAGGGGGCAAAACTATGGCTACACCTTC. The encoded protein is CASSHQNRGQNYGYTF.

This clone occurred a few times. The genes are TRBV5-1 and TRBJ1-6; 7 bases agree with TRBD1. This CDR3 has 19 amino acids. Germline V gives CDR1 SGHRS, CDR2 YFSETQ. The trim removed 4 bases at V and 0 bases at J, leaving 13 bases unmatched. CDR3 sequence: CASSTGESPHSSYNSPLHF. The CDR3 region has the DNA TGCGCCAGCAGCACAGGGGAATCTCCCCATAGCTCCTATAATTCACCCCTCCACTTT.

The V and J genes are TRBV5-1 and TRBJ2-3; 9 bases are a match to TRBD1. Germline V gene lookup returns CDR1 SGHRS and CDR2 YFSETQ. With V trimmed by 6 bases and J by 0 bases, 8 bases remained unmatched. This CDR3 has 16 residues. The CDR3 here is CASNYRGPGSTDTQYF. In DNA form, the CDR3 reads TGCGCCAGCAATTACAGGGGGCCGGGGAGCACAGATACGCAGTATTTT.

J is TRBJ2-7 and V is TRBV27, with 7 nucleotides matching TRBD2. The length of the CDR3 is 13 residues. The germline gives CDR1 MNHEY, CDR2 SMNVEV (reference sequence). Losses at the gene ends were 6 bases for V and 0 bases for J; bases not matched to a gene: 2. The CDR3 loop is CASRASGSYEQYF. The CDR3 bases are TGTGCCAGCAGGGCTAGCGGCTCCTACGAGCAGTACTTC.

J is TRBJ2-5 and V is TRBV11-2; TRBD2 matches 7 bases. V shed 5 bases and J 2 bases; nucleotides not matched to a gene: 14. The CDR3 contains 17 residues. CDR1 and CDR2 (germline): SGHAT, FQNNGV. In DNA form, the CDR3 reads TGTGCCAGCAGCCAATCTAATTGGGAGGGGATACAAGAGACCCAGTACTTC. This sequence encodes CASSQSNWEGIQETQYF.

This chain connects TRBV5-1 to TRBJ1-3; D possibly corresponds to TRBD1 (6 bases). Germline CDR1 is SGHRS and CDR2 is YFSETQ. The CDR3 is 15 residues long. V shed 0 bases and J shed 2 bases, with 9 bases lying between them. The CDR3 region is CASSLVGGTGNTIYF. As DNA, the CDR3 is TGCGCCAGCAGCTTGGTTGGGGGCACTGGAAACACCATATATTTT.

The V and J genes are TRBV7-8 and TRBJ1-1; weak D call: TRBD1 (6 bases). V shed 3 bases and J shed 0 bases, with 17 bases lying between them. The CDR3 has 17 amino acids. Per the germline V gene, CDR1 is SGHVS and CDR2 is FQNEAQ. The DNA of the CDR3 is TGTGCCAGCAGCTTTATTGGACAGTATCTAATGAACACTGAAGCTTTCTTT. It is translated as CASSFIGQYLMNTEAFF.

V usage is TRBV18 and J usage is TRBJ1-4, with TRBD1 matching over 9 bases. With 4 bases clipped from V and 8 bases from J, the junction kept 8 bases outside the gene matches. Germline loops: CDR1 KGHSH, CDR2 LQKENI. The CDR3 spans 15 residues. DNA for the CDR3: TGTGCCAGCTCACAGGGGACAGGGCAAGGGGAAAAACTGTTTTTT. This gives the protein CASSQGTGQGEKLFF.

This clone was recorded only once. The gene calls are TRBV7-2 and TRBJ2-2; D gene ambiguous. V shed 5 bases and J shed 2 bases, with 6 bases lying between them. In germline, CDR1 is SGHTA, CDR2 FQGNSA. This CDR3 comprises 13 residues. CDR3 nucleotide sequence: TGTGCCAGCAGCGCCGACAACACCGGGGAGCTGTTTTTT. It codes for CASSADNTGELFF.

The J gene is TRBJ2-7, the V gene TRBV18; D assignment may be TRBD1 or TRBD2 (5 bases each). The CDR3 spans 16 residues. Germline lookup yields CDR1 KGHSH and CDR2 LQKENI. V lost 8 bases, J lost 2 bases, and 22 bases lay in between. DNA for the CDR3: TGTGCCAGCGCCCGGGAAAAAGGCAGGGTCCCCTACGAGCAGTACTTC. It specifies CASAREKGRVPYEQYF.

V and J are TRBV5-8 and TRBJ2-5, with TRBD1 identical over 8 bases. This CDR3 comprises 14 residues. Per the germline V gene, CDR1 is SGHTS and CDR2 is YDEGEE. V shed 3 bases, J shed 1 base, and the junction held 2 bases outside the gene matches. DNA of the CDR3: TGTGCCAGCAGCTCCACAGGGGGCCAAGAGACCCAGTACTTC. Translation: CASSSTGGQETQYF.

The chain employs TRBV10-1 and TRBJ1-3, with D uncertain. The CDR3 sequence is 14 residues long. Germline loops: CDR1 WNHNN, CDR2 SYGVQD (reference sequence). Trimming took 2 bases from V and 0 from J, leaving 5 bases between them. CDR3 loop: CASSEAYSGNTIYF. As DNA, the CDR3 is TGCGCCAGCAGTGAGGCGTACTCTGGAAACACCATATATTTT.